This T cell receptor (beta chain) was documented in a study of long-term antiretroviral therapy in people with HIV (dated by TCRdb to the early 2020s). Notes on the research overall: Collection of the earliest samples took place about a decade ahead of the 2015 WHO recommendation for immediate ART, at a time when ART was typically delayed until CD4 counts fell. A retrospective serial study tested whether changes in peripheral blood TRB repertoire composition and diversity were associated with ART initiation and durable HIV suppression. The cohort contributed under 200 cryopreserved PBMC samples from a few dozen adults with confirmed HIV infection, collected serially over a mean of around 6 years (range 1-12). Of the 30 participants with HIV, some 12 were female. No cross-contamination during QIAcube processing was shown when test extractions of a monoclonal T-cell line were performed alongside approximately 32 polyclonal samples.

The immunoSEQ hsTCRB v3.0 assay was used at survey level resolution for TRB variable region sequencing. TRB sequencing targeted a depth of roughly 35,000-55,000 T-cell genomes per sample. TRB libraries were pooled and sequenced on an Illumina MiSeq using a v3 150-cycle kit. On the study's bioinformatics: Repertoire analysis ran in R within a reproducible Nextflow workflow covering QC, data transformation and analysis. LymphoSeq2, an R package for AIRR-Seq data exploration, was used to implement custom analyses. A few samples that yielded fewer than 5000 total TRB sequences were excluded, so that approximately 200 HIV repertoires were analyzed. Among the roughly 180 retained HIV repertoires, more than 55 were collected before ART initiation and approximately 130 after ART initiation. Repertoires were downsampled to 5000 TRB nucleotide sequences, and summary statistics were averaged over 100 downsampling iterations. TRB sequences were retained for analysis only if CDR3 regions of at least seven amino acids were present. A Shannon entropy-derived clonality score and the Gini coefficient were used to measure diversity. In the repertoire networks, any two of the top 5000 CDR3 amino acid sequences were linked whenever the two sequences differed by an edit distance of one. For TRB CDR3 amino acid sequences, antigen specificity groups and MHC restriction were predicted with GLIPH2. Known CMV, EBV, HIV or tissue antigen associations were flagged by matching CDR3 amino acid sequences against VDJdb and McPAS-TCR. Pre-ART, post-ART and control groups were compared with Wilcoxon signed-rank tests and Holm-Bonferroni correction. The immuneACCESS repertoire file appears here via TCRdb, limited to in-frame rearrangements. These files lack a portion of the clones; in checked studies, under half of the deficit traces to unresolved V genes, and the cause of the others is not known. Clone size and the V and J calls come from that table; the DNA yielded D and trimming. This sample has approximately 25,000 clones in its table, and 70% to 85% of those were observed once. The biggest ten clones account for about 2.4% of the sample.

The investigation overall reported the following: The samples were dated from about 2004 to 2018, and the ART regimens that were used may be less effective than current ART regimens. A significant increase in TRB diversity was found to be associated with ART initiation, although TRB diversity was observed to remain significantly below that of transplant donor controls even after long-term ART. Owing to limited PBMC availability, only the TCR beta chain was sequenced, without alpha chain pairing. Expanded TRB clones identified before ART initiation dominated the repertoire across all time points, though the dominance fluctuated and decreased in many PLHIV after ART. CDR3 length ranges in HIV repertoires were narrower than in controls, and network structure suggested an antigen-experienced repertoire with only a slight naive shift after ART. No data were available on ART adherence, viral resistance or therapy changes, limiting inferences about post-ART repertoire changes. Because cell numbers in pre-ART samples were limited, unsorted PBMC were profiled instead of sorted CD4+ and CD8+ T cells.

CDR1 and CDR2, per the germline V gene, are SGHVS and FNYEAQ. V gives up 2 bases and J gives up 0 bases, and the segment between their germline ends measures 8 bases. The CDR3 runs 15 amino acids, cysteine and phenylalanine included. The read is trimmed to its CDR3 DNA, 45 bases read in frame from base 1. Participants were included only if at least one PBMC sample before ART initiation and at least two post-ART samples were available. Every participant with HIV received treatment in the United States of America. Cryopreserved samples of about 1-10 million PBMC were thawed and washed before DNA extraction. At the time of the earliest PBMC sample for each participant with HIV, ages ranged from roughly 20 to 54 years. PBMC samples from each participant spanned 1-4 timepoints before ART initiation and 2-8 timepoints after ART initiation, with a median of 7 samples. For every participant, serial HIV viral load, CD4+ T-cell count, ART history and demographic data were obtained. Using a Qiagen kit on a QIAcube, genomic DNA was extracted from unsorted PBMC, with samples processed in batches of 12.

Regarding this clone: The antigen it recognizes is unknown. Nothing much larger sits one base from this clone, and base qualities are not available.

This TCR was recovered from a man in his fifties or sixties with HIV. The receptor chain draws on TRBV7-6 and TRBJ1-3; the D gene is possibly TRBD1, with 6 bases matching. The sequencing used unsorted PBMCs, collected 3 years after starting antiretroviral therapy. CDR3 reads: CASSLTQGSGNTIYF. The nucleotide sequence reads as follows: TGTGCCAGCAGCTTAACACAGGGCTCTGGAAACACCATATATTTT. Extended through the reference TRBV7-6 and TRBJ1-3 proteins, this CDR3 yields the full variable domain: GAGVSQSPRYKVTKRGQDVALRCDPISGHVSLYWYRQALGQGPEFLTYFNYEAQQDKSGLPNDRFSAERPEGSISTLTIQRTEQRDSAMYRCASSLTQGSGNTIYFGEGSWLTVV.